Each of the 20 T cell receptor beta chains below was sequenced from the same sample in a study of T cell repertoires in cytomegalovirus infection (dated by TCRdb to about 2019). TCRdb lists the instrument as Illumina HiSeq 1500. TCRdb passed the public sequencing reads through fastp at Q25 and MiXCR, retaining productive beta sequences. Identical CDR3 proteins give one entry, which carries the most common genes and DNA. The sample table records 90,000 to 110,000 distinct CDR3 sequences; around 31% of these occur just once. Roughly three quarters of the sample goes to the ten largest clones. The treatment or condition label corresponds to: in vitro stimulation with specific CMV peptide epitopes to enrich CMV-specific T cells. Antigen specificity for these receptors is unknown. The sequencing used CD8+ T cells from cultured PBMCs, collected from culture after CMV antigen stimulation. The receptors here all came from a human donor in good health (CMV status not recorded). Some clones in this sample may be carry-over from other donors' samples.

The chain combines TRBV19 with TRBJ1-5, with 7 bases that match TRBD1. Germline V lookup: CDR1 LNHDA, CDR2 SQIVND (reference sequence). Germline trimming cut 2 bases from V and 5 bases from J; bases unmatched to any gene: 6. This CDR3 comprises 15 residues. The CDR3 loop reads CASSIKGDSYQPQHF. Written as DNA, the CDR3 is TGTGCCAGTAGTATAAAGGGGGACAGTTATCAGCCCCAGCATTTT.

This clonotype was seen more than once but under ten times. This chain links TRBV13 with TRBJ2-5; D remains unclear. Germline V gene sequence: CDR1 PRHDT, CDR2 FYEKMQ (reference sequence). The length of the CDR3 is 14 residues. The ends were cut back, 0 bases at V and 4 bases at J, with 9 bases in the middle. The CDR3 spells CASSLGDQAETQYF. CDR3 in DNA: TGTGCCAGCAGCTTAGGCGATCAAGCAGAGACCCAGTACTTC.

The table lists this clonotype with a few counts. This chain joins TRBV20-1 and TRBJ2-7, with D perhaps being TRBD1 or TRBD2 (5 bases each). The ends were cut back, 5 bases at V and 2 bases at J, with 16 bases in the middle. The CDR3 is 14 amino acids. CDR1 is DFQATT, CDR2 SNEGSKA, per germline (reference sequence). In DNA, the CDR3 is TGCAGTGCTGCCGGGACGAGGGAACCCTACGAGCAGTACTTC. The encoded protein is CSAAGTREPYEQYF.

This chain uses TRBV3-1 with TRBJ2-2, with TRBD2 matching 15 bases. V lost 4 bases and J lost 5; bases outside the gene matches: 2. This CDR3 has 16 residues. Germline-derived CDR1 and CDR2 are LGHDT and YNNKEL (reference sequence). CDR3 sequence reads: CASSPGLAGGTGELFF. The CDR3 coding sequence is TGTGCCAGCAGCCCCGGACTAGCGGGGGGGACCGGGGAGCTGTTTTTT. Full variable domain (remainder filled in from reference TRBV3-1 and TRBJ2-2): DTAVSQTPKYLVTQMGNDKSIKCEQNLGHDTMYWYKQDSKKFLKIMFSYNNKELIINETVPNRFSPKSPDKAHLNLHINSLELGDSAVYFCASSPGLAGGTGELFFGEGSRLTVL.

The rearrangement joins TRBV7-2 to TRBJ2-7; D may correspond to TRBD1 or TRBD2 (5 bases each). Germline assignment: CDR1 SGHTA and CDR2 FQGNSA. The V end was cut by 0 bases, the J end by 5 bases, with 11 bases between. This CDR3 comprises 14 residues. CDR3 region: CASSLARGAHEQYF. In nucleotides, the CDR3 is TGTGCCAGCAGCTTAGCGCGAGGGGCGCACGAGCAGTACTTC.

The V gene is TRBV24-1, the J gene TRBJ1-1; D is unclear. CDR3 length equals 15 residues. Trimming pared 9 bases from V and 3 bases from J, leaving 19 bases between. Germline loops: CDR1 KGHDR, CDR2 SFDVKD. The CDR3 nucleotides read TGTGCCACCGCTGAAGGATGGGCCGAGGACACTGAAGCTTTCTTT. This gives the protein CATAEGWAEDTEAFF.

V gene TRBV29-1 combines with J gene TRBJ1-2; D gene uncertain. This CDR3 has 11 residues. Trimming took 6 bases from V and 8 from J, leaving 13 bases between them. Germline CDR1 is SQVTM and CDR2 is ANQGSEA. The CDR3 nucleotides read TGCAGCGTCGACAACGGTGAGGGCTACACCTTC. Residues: CSVDNGEGYTF.

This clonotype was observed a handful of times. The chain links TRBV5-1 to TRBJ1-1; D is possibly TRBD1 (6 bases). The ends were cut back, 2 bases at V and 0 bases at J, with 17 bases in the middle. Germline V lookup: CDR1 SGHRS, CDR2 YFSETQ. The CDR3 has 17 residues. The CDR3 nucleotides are TGCGCCAGCAGCTTAAGGCGTCAGGGGACCTTGAACACTGAAGCTTTCTTT. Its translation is CASSLRRQGTLNTEAFF. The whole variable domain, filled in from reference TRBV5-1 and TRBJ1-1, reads KAGVTQTPRYLIKTRGQQVTLSCSPISGHRSVSWYQQTPGQGLQFLFEYFSETQRNKGNFPGRFSGRQFSNSRSEMNVSTLELGDSALYLCASSLRRQGTLNTEAFFGQGTRLTVV.

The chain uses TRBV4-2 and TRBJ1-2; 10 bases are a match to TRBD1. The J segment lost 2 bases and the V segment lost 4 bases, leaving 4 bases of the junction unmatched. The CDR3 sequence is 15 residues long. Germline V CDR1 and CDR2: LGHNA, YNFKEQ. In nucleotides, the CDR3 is TGTGCCAGCAGCCCGGGACAGGGGTTAAACTATGGCTACACCTTC. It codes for CASSPGQGLNYGYTF.

The CDR3 nucleotides read TGTGCCAGCGGACTCTCTGGAAACACCATATATTTT. This gives the protein CASGLSGNTIYF. The chain combines TRBV27 with TRBJ1-3; D ambiguous. V was trimmed by 8 bases and J by 0 bases, leaving 5 bases between them. The CDR3 is 12 residues long. Germline V lookup: CDR1 MNHEY, CDR2 SMNVEV (reference sequence).

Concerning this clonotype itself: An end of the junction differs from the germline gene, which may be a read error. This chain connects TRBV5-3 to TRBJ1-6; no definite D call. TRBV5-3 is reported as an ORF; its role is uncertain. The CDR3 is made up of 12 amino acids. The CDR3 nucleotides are TGTGCCAGCAGCTTTGGTAATTCACCCCTCCACTTT. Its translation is CASSFGNSPLHF.

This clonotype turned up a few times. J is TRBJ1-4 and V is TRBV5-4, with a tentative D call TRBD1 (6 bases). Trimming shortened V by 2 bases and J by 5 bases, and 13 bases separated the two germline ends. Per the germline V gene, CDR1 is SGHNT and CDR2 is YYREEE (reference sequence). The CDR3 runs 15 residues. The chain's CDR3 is CASSFTDRSNEKLFF. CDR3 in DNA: TGTGCCAGCAGCTTTACGGACAGATCGAATGAAAAACTGTTTTTT.

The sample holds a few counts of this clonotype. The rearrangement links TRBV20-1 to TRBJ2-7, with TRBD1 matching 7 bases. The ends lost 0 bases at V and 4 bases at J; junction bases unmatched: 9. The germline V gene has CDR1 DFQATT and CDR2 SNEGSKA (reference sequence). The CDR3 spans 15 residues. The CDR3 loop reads CSARDGASGGYEQYF. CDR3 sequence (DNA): TGCAGTGCTAGAGATGGGGCCTCAGGGGGTTACGAGCAGTACTTC.

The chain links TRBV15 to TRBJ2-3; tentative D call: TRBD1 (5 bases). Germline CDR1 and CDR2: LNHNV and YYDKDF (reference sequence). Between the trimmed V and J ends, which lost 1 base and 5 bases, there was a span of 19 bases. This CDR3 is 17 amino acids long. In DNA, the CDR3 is TGTGCCACCAGCAGAGGCCCGTGGGGAATAACAGGAGATACGCAGTATTTT. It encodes CATSRGPWGITGDTQYF.

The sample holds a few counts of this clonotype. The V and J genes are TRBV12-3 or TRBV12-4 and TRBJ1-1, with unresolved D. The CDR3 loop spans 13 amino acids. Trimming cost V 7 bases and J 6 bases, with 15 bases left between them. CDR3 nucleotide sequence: TGTGCCAGCAAAACCACAGTCGCCCCTGAAGCTTTCTTT. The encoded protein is CASKTTVAPEAFF.

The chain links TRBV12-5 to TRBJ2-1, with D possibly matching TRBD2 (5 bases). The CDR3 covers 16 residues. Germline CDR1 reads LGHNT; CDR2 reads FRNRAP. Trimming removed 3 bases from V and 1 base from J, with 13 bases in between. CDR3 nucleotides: TGTGCTAGTGGTTTTAGTATTGGACTGTCCTACAATGAGCAGTTCTTC. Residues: CASGFSIGLSYNEQFF.

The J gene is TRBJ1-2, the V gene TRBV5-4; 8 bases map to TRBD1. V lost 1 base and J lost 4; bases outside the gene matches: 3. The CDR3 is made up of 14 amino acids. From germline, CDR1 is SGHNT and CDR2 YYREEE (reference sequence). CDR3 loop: CASSLQGAGYGYTF. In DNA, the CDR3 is TGTGCCAGCAGCTTGCAGGGGGCAGGCTATGGCTACACCTTC.

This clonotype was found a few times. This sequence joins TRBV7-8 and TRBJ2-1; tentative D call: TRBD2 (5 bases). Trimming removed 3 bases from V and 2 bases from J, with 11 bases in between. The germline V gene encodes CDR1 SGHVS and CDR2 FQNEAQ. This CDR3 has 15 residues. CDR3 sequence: CASSFRGNPYNEQFF. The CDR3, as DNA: TGTGCCAGCAGCTTCCGGGGAAACCCCTACAATGAGCAGTTCTTC.

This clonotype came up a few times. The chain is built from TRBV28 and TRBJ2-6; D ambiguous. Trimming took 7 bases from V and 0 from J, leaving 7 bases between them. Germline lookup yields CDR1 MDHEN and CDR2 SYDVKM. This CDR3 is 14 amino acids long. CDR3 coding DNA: TGTGCCAGCAATCCGAACTCTGGGGCCAACGTCCTGACTTTC. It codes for CASNPNSGANVLTF.

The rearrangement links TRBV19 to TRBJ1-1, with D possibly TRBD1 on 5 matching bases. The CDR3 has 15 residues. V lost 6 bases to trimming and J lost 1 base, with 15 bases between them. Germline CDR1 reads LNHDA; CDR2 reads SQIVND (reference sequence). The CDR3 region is CASRDIGLQNTEAFF. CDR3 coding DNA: TGTGCCAGTAGGGACATAGGTCTGCAGAACACTGAAGCTTTCTTT.